This TCR beta chain was sequenced during a study of T-cell memory formation after mild COVID-19 (dated by TCRdb to about 2021). Regarding the complete study: Most TCR sequence clusters were specific to one of the two donors. In a couple of donors, T-cell clones that expanded and contracted after mild COVID-19 were tracked by sequencing TCRalpha and TCRbeta repertoires over time. The cohort comprised two young, previously healthy adult volunteers, one female and one male. Overall study results and their limits: Whether the second-wave clones peaking on day 37 were SARS-CoV-2 specific was not confirmed. Contracting CD4+ clones turned up mainly in the CM and EM memory subsets, whereas EMRA was where CD8+ clones were enriched. Some responding clones were detected in pre-infection memory, which suggested that pre-existing cross-reactive memory T cells had joined the SARS-CoV-2 response. The study covered only a couple of mild cases, and larger cohorts including severe cases with pre-infection samples were considered necessary. Balanced CD4/CD8 phenotypes were observed for clones contracting from day 15 to 85, whereas a bias towards CD4+ was observed for a second wave of clones expanding from day 15 to 37.

PBMCs were isolated by Ficoll-Paque density gradient centrifugation. The CDR3 spans 16 residues, from the cysteine through the phenylalanine. Only the CDR3 part of the read is kept: 48 bases, read in frame from the first base. The germline V gene encodes CDR1 SGDLS and CDR2 YYNGEE. V loses 0 bases of germline sequence and J loses 0 bases, and the interval between the two ends is 13 bases. This clonotype has a count of ten or more. Its antigen remains unidentified. No clone much larger than this one lies a single base away; base qualities are absent. These reads were obtained on an Illumina NovaSeq 6000. cDNA libraries for TCRalpha and TCRbeta were prepared by 5'RACE using constant-segment primers, with sample barcodes and unique molecular identifiers added. RNA was extracted from every sample with Trizol reagent. The libraries were amplified in two PCR steps, and the second step added a second sample barcode and Illumina TruSeq adapters. The libraries were sequenced on an Illumina NovaSeq using 2 x 150 bp paired-end reads. The authors' analysis ran thus. Demultiplexing of reads and collapsing into UMI-guided consensus sequences were performed with migec v1.2.7. Using mixcr v2.1.11, UMI consensuses were aligned to TRA and TRB V and J templates and then assembled into clonotypes. A clonotype was counted as expanded or contracted only if both edgeR and NoisET called the change significant, with noise models trained on biological replicates. For edgeR calls, the cutoffs were a false discovery rate-adjusted p below 0.01 and a log2 fold-change threshold of 1. As an exploratory analysis of dynamics, PCA with hierarchical clustering was applied to max-normalized trajectories of the 1000 most abundant clonotypes. The CD4 or CD8 phenotype of responding clones was assigned using the separately sequenced CD4+ and CD8+ repertoires. The public reads were reanalyzed by TCRdb: fastp trimming at Q25, MiXCR alignment, in-frame beta chains only. Each CDR3 protein appears once, grouped with its most common genes and DNA. The authors' filters were not applied to this entry. Recorded for this sample are 200,000 to 250,000 distinct CDR3 sequences; about 16% of them occurred a single time. 2.1% of the sample lies in the top ten.

What was sequenced was PBMCs or a T cell subset sorted from them (not recorded which). The chain joins TRBV9 to TRBJ2-7; the D gene may be TRBD1 or TRBD2, since each aligns over 6 bases. The TCR comes from an adult woman who had mild COVID-19 (a few samples of this study predate the infection). The sample titles of this study are shuffled in the database, so cell type and time point are left out; the donor was told from shared clones. CDR3 sequence: CASSVGGAHSSYEQYF. The sequenced DNA is TGTGCCAGCAGCGTAGGGGGGGCTCACAGCTCCTACGAGCAGTACTTC.